This TCR beta chain was retrieved from a study of cytomegalovirus exposure and HLA in healthy donors. Study results and limitations: When presence/absence was analysed, sequencing depth was taken to be roughly uniform across donors. Many donors shared some public TCRs, even though most TCR sequences were rare.

The primer mix had 60 Vbeta and 13 Jbeta primers. Sequencing was performed with immunoSEQ multiplex PCR; in TCRdb, only in-frame clones are kept and a portion is missing. Of 90,000 to 100,000 clones listed, approximately 79% are singletons. V was cut by 7 bases and J by 2 bases, with 18 bases left in between. CDR1 and CDR2 (germline): SGHDT, YYEEEE. CDR3 length: 15 amino acids. This clone was observed a handful of times. Antigen unknown. The chain joins TRBV5-6 to TRBJ1-2; D remains ambiguous. The specimen was PBMCs. This clonotype originated in a male donor in good health and CMV-seronegative. As DNA, the CDR3 is TGTGCCAGCTCCCCGCTTCGACTCCCAAACTATGGCTACACCTTC. The encoded protein is CASSPLRLPNYGYTF.